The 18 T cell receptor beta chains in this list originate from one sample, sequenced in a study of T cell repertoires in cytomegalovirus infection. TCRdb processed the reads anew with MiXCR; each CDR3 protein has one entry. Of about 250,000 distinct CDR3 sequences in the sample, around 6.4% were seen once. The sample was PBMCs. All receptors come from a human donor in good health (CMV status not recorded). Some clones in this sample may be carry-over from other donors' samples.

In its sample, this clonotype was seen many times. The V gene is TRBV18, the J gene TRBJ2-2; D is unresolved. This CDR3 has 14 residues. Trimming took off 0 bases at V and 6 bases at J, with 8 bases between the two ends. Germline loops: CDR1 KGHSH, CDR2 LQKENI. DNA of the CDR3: TGTGCCAGCTCACCACCGAACGATCCCGGGGAGCTGTTTTTT. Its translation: CASSPPNDPGELFF.

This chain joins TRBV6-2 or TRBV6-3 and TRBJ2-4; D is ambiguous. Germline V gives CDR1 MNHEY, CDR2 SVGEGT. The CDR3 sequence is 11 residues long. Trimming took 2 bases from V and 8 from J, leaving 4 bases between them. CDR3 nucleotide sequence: TGTGCCAGCAGTTACGGCGACATTCAGTACTTC. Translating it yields CASSYGDIQYF.

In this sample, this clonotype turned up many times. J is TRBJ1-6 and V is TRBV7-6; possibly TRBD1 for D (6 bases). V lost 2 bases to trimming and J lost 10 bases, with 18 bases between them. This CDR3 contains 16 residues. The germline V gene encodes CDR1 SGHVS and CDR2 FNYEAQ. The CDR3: CASSLKAVRGGSPLHF. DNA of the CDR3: TGTGCCAGCAGCTTAAAAGCCGTCAGGGGTGGCTCACCCCTCCACTTT.

The CDR3 here is CSLHPDRDQEQYF. The CDR3 bases are TGCAGCCTACACCCGGACAGGGATCAAGAGCAGTACTTC. V and J are TRBV20-1 and TRBJ2-7; 8 bases map to TRBD1. Germline V CDR1 and CDR2: DFQATT, SNEGSKA (reference sequence). The CDR3 loop spans 13 amino acids.

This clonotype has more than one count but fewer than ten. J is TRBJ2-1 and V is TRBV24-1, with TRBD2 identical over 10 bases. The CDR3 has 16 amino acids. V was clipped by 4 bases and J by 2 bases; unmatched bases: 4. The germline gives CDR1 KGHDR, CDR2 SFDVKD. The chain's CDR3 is CATSDAGLAAYNEQFF. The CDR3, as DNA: TGTGCCACCAGTGACGCCGGACTAGCGGCCTACAATGAGCAGTTCTTC.

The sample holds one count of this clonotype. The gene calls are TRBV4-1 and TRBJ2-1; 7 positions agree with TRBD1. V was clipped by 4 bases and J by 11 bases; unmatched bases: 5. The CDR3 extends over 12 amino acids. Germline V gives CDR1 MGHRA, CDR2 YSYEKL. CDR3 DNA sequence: TGCGCCAGCAGCCTACCGGGACAGCAGCAGTTCTTC. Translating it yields CASSLPGQQQFF.

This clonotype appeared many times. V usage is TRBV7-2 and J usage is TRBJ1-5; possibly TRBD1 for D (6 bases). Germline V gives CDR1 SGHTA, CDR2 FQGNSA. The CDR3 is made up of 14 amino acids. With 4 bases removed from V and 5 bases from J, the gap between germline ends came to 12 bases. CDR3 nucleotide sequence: TGTGCCAGCAGCTCAGGGGAGGCTTATCAGCCCCAGCATTTT. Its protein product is CASSSGEAYQPQHF.

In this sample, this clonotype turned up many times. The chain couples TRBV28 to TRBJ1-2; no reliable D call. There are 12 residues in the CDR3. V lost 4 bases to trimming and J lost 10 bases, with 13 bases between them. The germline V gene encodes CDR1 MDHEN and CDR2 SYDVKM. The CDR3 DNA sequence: TGTGCCAGCAGTTCCGGTCTTTTTTTCTACACCTTC. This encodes CASSSGLFFYTF.

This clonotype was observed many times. CDR3 amino acids: CASSTQGGTTYEQYF. The DNA for the CDR3 is TGTGCCAGTAGTACCCAAGGGGGTACCACCTACGAGCAGTACTTC. The gene calls are TRBV19 and TRBJ2-7; maybe TRBD1 (6 bases). CDR1 is LNHDA and CDR2 is SQIVND in the germline V gene (reference sequence). Deletions cut 4 bases from V and 2 bases from J, with 15 bases between. There are 15 residues in the CDR3.

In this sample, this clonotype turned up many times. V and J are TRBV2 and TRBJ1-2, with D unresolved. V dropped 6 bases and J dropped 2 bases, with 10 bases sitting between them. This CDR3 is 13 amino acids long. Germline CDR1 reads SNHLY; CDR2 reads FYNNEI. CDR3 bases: TGTGCCAGCAGCGAGCGGGCAAACTATGGCTACACCTTC. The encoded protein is CASSERANYGYTF. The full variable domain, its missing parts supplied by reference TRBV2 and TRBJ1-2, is EPEVTQTPSHQVTQMGQEVILRCVPISNHLYFYWYRQILGQKVEFLVSFYNNEISEKSEIFDDQFSVERPDGSNFTLKIRSTKLEDSAMYFCASSERANYGYTFGSGTRLTVV.

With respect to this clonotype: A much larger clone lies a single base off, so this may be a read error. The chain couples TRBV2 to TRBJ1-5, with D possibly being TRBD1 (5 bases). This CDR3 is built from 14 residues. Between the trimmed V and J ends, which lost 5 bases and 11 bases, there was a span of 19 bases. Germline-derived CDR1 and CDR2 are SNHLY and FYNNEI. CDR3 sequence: CASSPNGGGLSQHF. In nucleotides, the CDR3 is TGTGCCAGCAGTCCCAACGGGGGAGGTTTATCCCAGCATTTT.

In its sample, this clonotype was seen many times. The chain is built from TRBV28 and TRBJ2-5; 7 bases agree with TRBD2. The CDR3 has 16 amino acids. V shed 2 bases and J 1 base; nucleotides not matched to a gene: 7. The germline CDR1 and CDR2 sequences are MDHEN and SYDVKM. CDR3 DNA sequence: TGTGCCAGCAGTTTAGACCCTAGCGGTCTCCAAGAGACCCAGTACTTC. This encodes CASSLDPSGLQETQYF. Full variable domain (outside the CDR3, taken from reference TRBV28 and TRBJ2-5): DVKVTQSSRYLVKRTGEKVFLECVQDMDHENMFWYRQDPGLGLRLIYFSYDVKMKEKGDIPEGYSVSREKKERFSLILESASTNQTSMYLCASSLDPSGLQETQYFGPGTRLLVL.

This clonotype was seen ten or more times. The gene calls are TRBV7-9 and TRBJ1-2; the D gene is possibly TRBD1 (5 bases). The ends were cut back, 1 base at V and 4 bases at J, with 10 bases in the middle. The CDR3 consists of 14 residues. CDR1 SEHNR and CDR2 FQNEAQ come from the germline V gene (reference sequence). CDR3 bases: TGTGCCAGCAGCTTAGAAAACAGGATCTATGGCTACACCTTC. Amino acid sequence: CASSLENRIYGYTF.

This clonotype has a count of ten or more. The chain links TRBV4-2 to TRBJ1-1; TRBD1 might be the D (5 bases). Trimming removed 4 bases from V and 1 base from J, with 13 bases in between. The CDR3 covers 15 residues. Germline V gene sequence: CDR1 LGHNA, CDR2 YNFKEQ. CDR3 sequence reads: CASSLGRGGNTEAFF. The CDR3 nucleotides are TGTGCCAGCAGCCTTGGGCGGGGCGGGAACACTGAAGCTTTCTTT.

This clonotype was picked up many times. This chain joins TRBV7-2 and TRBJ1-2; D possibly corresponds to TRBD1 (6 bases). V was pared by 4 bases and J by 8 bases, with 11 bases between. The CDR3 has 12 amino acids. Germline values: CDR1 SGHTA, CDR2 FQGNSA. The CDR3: CASSSATGGYTF. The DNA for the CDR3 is TGTGCCAGCAGCTCTGCGACAGGAGGCTACACCTTC.

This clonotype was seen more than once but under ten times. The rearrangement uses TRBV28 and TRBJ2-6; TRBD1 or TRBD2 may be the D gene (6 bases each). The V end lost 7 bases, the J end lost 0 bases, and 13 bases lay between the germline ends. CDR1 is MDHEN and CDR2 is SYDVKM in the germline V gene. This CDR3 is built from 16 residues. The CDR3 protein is CASTGGGTSGANVLTF. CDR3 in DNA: TGTGCCAGCACCGGGGGCGGAACCTCTGGGGCCAACGTCCTGACTTTC.

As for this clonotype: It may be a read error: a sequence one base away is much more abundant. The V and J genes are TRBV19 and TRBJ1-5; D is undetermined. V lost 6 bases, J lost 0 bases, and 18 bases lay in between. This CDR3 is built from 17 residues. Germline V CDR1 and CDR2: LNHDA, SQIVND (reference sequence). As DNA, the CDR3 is TGTGCCAGTAGAGGCAACATCTGGTACACTAGCAATCAGCCCCAGCATTTT. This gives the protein CASRGNIWYTSNQPQHF.

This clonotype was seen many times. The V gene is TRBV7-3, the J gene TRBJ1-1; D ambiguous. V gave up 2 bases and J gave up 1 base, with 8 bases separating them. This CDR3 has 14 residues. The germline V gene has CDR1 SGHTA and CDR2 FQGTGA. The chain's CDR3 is CASSLQSGNTEAFF. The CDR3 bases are TGTGCCAGCAGCTTACAATCCGGGAACACTGAAGCTTTCTTT. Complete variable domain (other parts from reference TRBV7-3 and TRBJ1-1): GAGVSQTPSNKVTEKGKYVELRCDPISGHTALYWYRQSLGQGPEFLIYFQGTGAADDSGLPNDRFFAVRPEGSVSTLKIQRTERGDSAVYLCASSLQSGNTEAFFGQGTRLTVV.